These T cell receptor beta chains were read from a single sample in a study of blood T cell repertoires in COVID-19. Assay: immunoSEQ multiplex PCR; the TCRdb copy retains only in-frame clones and omits some. Among tens of thousands of clones, roughly 87% were seen once, and the ten largest hold about 3%. The sequenced sample was peripheral blood. The receptors here all came from a woman between 45 and 65 years old with active or convalescent COVID-19. The CDR3 runs from the conserved cysteine through the conserved F or W. Fields, in order: clone size, V gene, J gene, D gene, CDR3 protein, CDR3 DNA. The D gene is left open where the match is weak. Clone size is given for some rows only: seen once, a few or many times, or a class if the clone is expanded.

size: NA; V: TRBV27; J: TRBJ1-6; D: NA; CDR3: CASSPTGGSSYNSPLHF; DNA: TGTGCCAGCAGTCCCACGGGGGGAAGCTCCTATAATTCACCCCTCCACTTT
size: NA; V: TRBV14; J: TRBJ2-1; D: NA; CDR3: CASSLRLGTKPYNEQFF; DNA: TGTGCCAGCAGCCTCCGACTGGGTACCAAGCCCTACAATGAGCAGTTCTTC
size: NA; V: TRBV4-2; J: TRBJ1-1; D: NA; CDR3: CASRTKSDTEAFF; DNA: TGTGCCAGCAGAACAAAATCAGACACTGAAGCTTTCTTT
size: NA; V: TRBV6-6; J: TRBJ2-7; D: TRBD2; CDR3: CASRGSGGGFREQYF; DNA: TGTGCCAGCAGGGGGTCTGGCGGGGGGTTTCGCGAGCAGTACTTC
size: NA; V: TRBV5-1; J: TRBJ2-7; D: TRBD1; CDR3: CASSFSDREQYF; DNA: TGCGCCAGCAGCTTTTCGGACAGGGAGCAGTACTTC
size: NA; V: TRBV25-1; J: TRBJ1-2; D: NA; CDR3: CASSFYYGYTF; DNA: TGTGCCAGCAGTTTCTACTATGGCTACACCTTC
size: NA; V: TRBV4-3; J: TRBJ2-2; D: NA; CDR3: CASSQDNRGGAGELFF; DNA: TGCGCCAGCAGCCAAGATAATAGAGGGGGTGCCGGGGAGCTGTTTTTT
size: NA; V: TRBV7-2; J: TRBJ2-2; D: TRBD2; CDR3: CASSLTVAGAGELFF; DNA: TGTGCCAGCAGCTTAACGGTAGCGGGGGCCGGGGAGCTGTTTTTT
size: NA; V: TRBV29-1; J: TRBJ2-2; D: NA; CDR3: CSVDGERANTGELFF; DNA: TGCAGCGTTGACGGTGAACGGGCGAACACCGGGGAGCTGTTTTTT
size: once; V: TRBV5-1; J: TRBJ2-5; D: NA; CDR3: CASSLGYSIGGNQETQYF; DNA: TGCGCCAGCAGCTTGGGTTATTCTATCGGGGGAAACCAAGAGACCCAGTACTTC
size: NA; V: TRBV4-1; J: TRBJ1-3; D: TRBD1; CDR3: CASQATGVTGNTIYF; DNA: TGCGCCAGCCAGGCGACAGGGGTAACTGGAAACACCATATATTTT
size: NA; V: TRBV7-9; J: TRBJ2-7; D: TRBD2; CDR3: CASSWEGTWGEQYF; DNA: TGTGCCAGCAGCTGGGAGGGGACGTGGGGTGAGCAGTACTTC
size: NA; V: TRBV6-2/TRBV6-3; J: TRBJ2-3; D: TRBD2; CDR3: CASSYRTSGLRGTDTQYF; DNA: TGTGCCAGCAGTTACCGGACTAGCGGGCTTAGGGGCACAGATACGCAGTATTTT
size: NA; V: TRBV29-1; J: TRBJ1-1; D: NA; CDR3: CSVDSQGRPEAFF; DNA: TGCAGCGTTGATTCACAGGGCAGGCCTGAAGCTTTCTTT
size: once; V: TRBV12-3/TRBV12-4; J: TRBJ2-5; D: NA; CDR3: CASSLQGRETQYF; DNA: TGTGCCAGCAGTTTACAGGGTCGGGAGACCCAGTACTTC
size: NA; V: TRBV24-1; J: TRBJ1-5; D: NA; CDR3: CATGTGQGTQPQHF; DNA: TGTGCCACCGGAACTGGGCAGGGCACTCAGCCCCAGCATTTT
size: NA; V: TRBV13; J: TRBJ2-3; D: NA; CDR3: CASSLGHAEAQYF; DNA: TGTGCCAGCAGCTTAGGCCACGCGGAGGCGCAGTATTTT
size: NA; V: TRBV19; J: TRBJ1-4; D: TRBD1; CDR3: CASGTGSFEKLFF; DNA: TGTGCCAGCGGGACAGGGTCCTTTGAAAAACTGTTTTTT
size: NA; V: TRBV19; J: TRBJ1-2; D: NA; CDR3: CASGKQGFYGYTF; DNA: TGTGCCAGTGGGAAACAGGGATTCTATGGCTACACCTTC
size: NA; V: TRBV4-1; J: TRBJ1-3; D: NA; CDR3: CASSQGQGHGNTIYF; DNA: TGCGCCAGCAGCCAAGGGCAGGGCCATGGAAACACCATATATTTT
size: NA; V: TRBV7-3; J: TRBJ2-2; D: TRBD1; CDR3: CASSPQGQGNTGELFF; DNA: TGTGCCAGCAGCCCCCAGGGACAGGGGAACACCGGGGAGCTGTTTTTT
size: NA; V: TRBV7-8; J: TRBJ1-2; D: TRBD1; CDR3: CASSSASGGALVGYTF; DNA: TGTGCCAGCAGCTCGGCGTCAGGGGGCGCGTTGGTGGGCTACACCTTC
size: NA; V: TRBV5-8; J: TRBJ1-5; D: NA; CDR3: CASSNYWTVNQPQHF; DNA: TGTGCCAGCAGCAACTACTGGACAGTTAATCAGCCCCAGCATTTT
size: NA; V: TRBV3-1/TRBV3-2; J: TRBJ1-2; D: NA; CDR3: CASSRFTGTRTYGYTF; DNA: TGTGCCAGCAGCCGATTTACAGGGACCAGGACCTATGGCTACACCTTC
size: NA; V: TRBV6-6; J: TRBJ1-1; D: NA; CDR3: CASTSGGPTEAFF; DNA: TGTGCCAGCACCTCCGGGGGTCCCACTGAAGCTTTCTTT
size: NA; V: TRBV6-8; J: TRBJ1-5; D: NA; CDR3: CASSYSSEVIQENQPQHF; DNA: TGTGCCAGCAGTTACTCTTCCGAGGTGATACAGGAAAATCAGCCCCAGCATTTT
size: NA; V: TRBV11-3; J: TRBJ2-7; D: NA; CDR3: CASSLSGGSYEQYF; DNA: TGTGCCAGCAGCCTATCCGGGGGCTCCTACGAGCAGTACTTC
size: NA; V: TRBV3-1/TRBV3-2; J: TRBJ2-1; D: TRBD2; CDR3: CASSHTTSGGGNEQFF; DNA: TGTGCCAGCAGCCACACAACTAGCGGGGGGGGCAATGAGCAGTTCTTC
size: NA; V: TRBV18; J: TRBJ1-1; D: NA; CDR3: CASSPSSDRAAFF; DNA: TGTGCCAGCTCACCCTCGAGTGACCGAGCGGCTTTCTTT
size: NA; V: TRBV27; J: TRBJ1-4; D: NA; CDR3: CASSFAGYGGNEKLFF; DNA: TGTGCCAGCAGTTTCGCGGGTTACGGGGGGAATGAAAAACTGTTTTTT
size: NA; V: TRBV2; J: TRBJ1-5; D: NA; CDR3: CASSGQGLSNQPQHF; DNA: TGTGCCAGCAGTGGGCAGGGCCTGAGCAATCAGCCCCAGCATTTT
size: NA; V: TRBV4-1; J: TRBJ2-3; D: NA; CDR3: CASSQRPAVSTDTQYF; DNA: TGCGCCAGCAGCCAACGTCCAGCGGTTAGCACAGATACGCAGTATTTT
size: once; V: TRBV6-6; J: TRBJ1-1; D: NA; CDR3: CASSPLAGSTNTEAFF; DNA: TGTGCCAGCAGCCCTCTAGCCGGGAGCACGAACACTGAAGCTTTCTTT
size: NA; V: TRBV27; J: TRBJ2-7; D: NA; CDR3: CASSLQGTESYEQYF; DNA: TGTGCCAGCAGTTTACAGGGGACCGAATCCTACGAGCAGTACTTC
size: NA; V: TRBV5-6; J: TRBJ2-7; D: TRBD1; CDR3: CASSPTPGTGQGVYEQYF; DNA: TGTGCCAGCAGCCCAACTCCTGGGACGGGACAGGGGGTATACGAGCAGTACTTC
size: once; V: TRBV5-1; J: TRBJ2-7; D: TRBD1; CDR3: CASSLGDRVTYEQYF; DNA: TGCGCCAGCAGCTTGGGAGACAGGGTTACCTACGAGCAGTACTTC
size: once; V: TRBV30; J: TRBJ2-1; D: NA; CDR3: CAWSVTRAGPYNEQFF; DNA: TGTGCCTGGAGTGTGACCAGGGCAGGACCCTACAATGAGCAGTTCTTC
size: NA; V: TRBV6-5; J: TRBJ1-6; D: TRBD1; CDR3: CASSYSKRGPGSPLHF; DNA: TGTGCCAGCAGTTACTCGAAAAGGGGGCCTGGTTCACCCCTCCACTTT
size: NA; V: TRBV9; J: TRBJ1-5; D: NA; CDR3: CASSPGQTLNQPQHF; DNA: TGTGCCAGCAGTCCAGGACAGACCCTCAATCAGCCCCAGCATTTT
size: NA; V: TRBV4-3; J: TRBJ1-1; D: NA; CDR3: CASSQGGTYKDEAFF; DNA: TGCGCCAGCAGCCAGGGGGGGACGTATAAGGATGAAGCTTTCTTT
size: once; V: TRBV29-1; J: TRBJ1-3; D: NA; CDR3: CSARTAGANTIYF; DNA: TGCAGCGCTAGGACAGCCGGTGCGAACACCATATATTTT
size: NA; V: TRBV19; J: TRBJ1-2; D: TRBD1; CDR3: CASRPRDRYYGYTF; DNA: TGTGCCAGTCGACCCCGGGACAGATACTATGGCTACACCTTC
size: NA; V: TRBV4-3; J: TRBJ1-1; D: NA; CDR3: CASSQDYRLNTEAFF; DNA: TGCGCCAGCAGCCAAGATTACAGGTTGAACACTGAAGCTTTCTTT
size: NA; V: TRBV11-3; J: TRBJ2-2; D: NA; CDR3: CASSLTGAGELFF; DNA: TGTGCCAGCAGCCTCACAGGAGCCGGGGAGCTGTTTTTT
size: NA; V: TRBV28; J: TRBJ1-5; D: TRBD1; CDR3: CASSPWDRRYDQPQHF; DNA: TGTGCCAGCAGCCCTTGGGACAGGAGGTATGATCAGCCCCAGCATTTT
size: NA; V: TRBV10-3; J: TRBJ1-1; D: NA; CDR3: CAIRESVYAFF; DNA: TGTGCCATCCGGGAAAGTGTGTATGCTTTCTTT
size: NA; V: TRBV19; J: TRBJ1-2; D: NA; CDR3: CASTSPGGEGYTF; DNA: TGTGCCAGTACCTCACCTGGAGGGGAGGGCTACACCTTC
size: NA; V: TRBV7-2; J: TRBJ1-4; D: NA; CDR3: CASTLYSSDSAQREKLFF; DNA: TGTGCCAGCACCCTGTATTCGAGCGACAGCGCCCAACGGGAAAAACTGTTTTTT
size: NA; V: TRBV6-5; J: TRBJ1-6; D: NA; CDR3: CASSSGQVLNSPLHF; DNA: TGTGCCAGCAGCTCGGGACAAGTTCTGAATTCACCCCTCCACTTT
size: NA; V: TRBV7-2; J: TRBJ2-7; D: NA; CDR3: CASSLTTSYEQYF; DNA: TGTGCCAGCAGCTTAACCACATCCTACGAGCAGTACTTC
size: NA; V: TRBV6-5; J: TRBJ2-7; D: NA; CDR3: CASSYSQGAPYEQYF; DNA: TGTGCCAGCAGTTACTCCCAAGGGGCTCCCTACGAGCAGTACTTC
size: NA; V: TRBV11-2; J: TRBJ1-6; D: NA; CDR3: CASSFGPGASPLHF; DNA: TGTGCCAGCAGCTTTGGGCCAGGGGCATCACCCCTCCACTTT
size: NA; V: TRBV9; J: TRBJ2-6; D: TRBD1; CDR3: CASSARGRGANVLTF; DNA: TGTGCCAGCAGCGCGAGGGGGCGAGGGGCCAACGTCCTGACTTTC
size: NA; V: TRBV5-1; J: TRBJ1-2; D: NA; CDR3: CASSLDRALDYGYTF; DNA: TGCGCCAGCAGCTTGGACAGGGCCCTGGACTATGGCTACACCTTC
size: NA; V: TRBV18; J: TRBJ1-2; D: NA; CDR3: CASSPPTVFYGYTF; DNA: TGTGCCAGCTCACCACCGACAGTCTTCTATGGCTACACCTTC
size: NA; V: TRBV15; J: TRBJ2-2; D: NA; CDR3: CATSRLVTEGGELFF; DNA: TGTGCCACCAGCAGACTAGTTACGGAAGGCGGGGAGCTGTTTTTT
size: NA; V: TRBV7-2; J: TRBJ1-2; D: TRBD1; CDR3: CASSLAPTGNYGYTF; DNA: TGTGCCAGCAGCTTAGCCCCGACAGGGAACTATGGCTACACCTTC
size: NA; V: TRBV7-2; J: TRBJ2-1; D: TRBD2; CDR3: CASSQNVQRGIPRWFF; DNA: TGTGCCAGCAGCCAAAACGTCCAGCGGGGGATTCCTAGGTGGTTCTTC